Below, 14 T cell receptor beta chains from the same sample are listed, as sequenced in a study of shared clonotypes between healthy human individuals. Only in-frame clones appear in the TCRdb table, and some are missing; sequencing was by immunoSEQ multiplex PCR. Among nearly 2 million clones listed, about 95% were seen once. Cells designated naive CD8 were CD45RO-negative and were positively selected for CCR7, with terminally differentiated effector memory CD45RA+ cells excluded. Sequences were obtained from naive CD8+ T cells sorted from blood. The receptors derive from a young man in good health.

The CDR3 protein is CASSARGDNSPLHF. The CDR3 DNA reads as TGTGCCAGCAGCGCCCGAGGGGATAATTCACCCCTCCACTTT. V usage is TRBV9 and J usage is TRBJ1-6, with a tentative D call TRBD1 (5 bases). The length of the CDR3 is 14 residues. Germline V gives CDR1 SGDLS, CDR2 YYNGEE. With 3 bases removed from V and 5 bases from J, the gap between germline ends came to 9 bases.

The chain carries TRBV19 and TRBJ2-3; 7 bases map to TRBD1. Germline V lookup: CDR1 LNHDA, CDR2 SQIVND (reference sequence). The ends lost 5 bases at V and 2 bases at J; junction bases unmatched: 7. The CDR3 contains 15 residues. CDR3 amino acids: CASSVGTAPTDTQYF. CDR3 DNA: TGTGCCAGTAGTGTCGGGACAGCCCCCACAGATACGCAGTATTTT.

With regard to this clone: This same CDR3 is encoded by further DNA sequences in the sample. The rearrangement uses TRBV19 and TRBJ2-7; D ambiguous. V lost 3 bases, J lost 3 bases, and 9 bases lay in between. The CDR3 totals 13 residues. Germline CDR1 LNHDA, CDR2 SQIVND (reference sequence). CDR3 nucleotide sequence: TGTGCCAGTAGTATCGCCGGGTTCTACGAGCAGTACTTC. It is translated as CASSIAGFYEQYF.

This clone was recorded a few times. The rearrangement joins TRBV10-1 to TRBJ1-2; 10 positions agree with TRBD1. The CDR3 sequence is 16 residues long. Germline V gene lookup returns CDR1 WNHNN and CDR2 SYGVQD (reference sequence). Trimming cost V 6 bases and J 2 bases; bases outside gene matches: 9. CDR3 loop: CASRYGTGEKNYGYTF. In nucleotides, the CDR3 is TGCGCCAGCAGGTACGGGACAGGGGAGAAAAACTATGGCTACACCTTC.

The chain combines TRBV7-2 with TRBJ1-2; D is unresolved. The V gene's germline CDR1 is SGHTA and CDR2 FQGNSA. This CDR3 comprises 16 residues. The V and J ends lost 2 bases and 8 bases respectively, with 21 bases between them. CDR3 residues: CASSLTGGYRYDGYTF. Here the CDR3 DNA reads TGTGCCAGCAGCTTAACGGGAGGTTACAGATACGACGGCTACACCTTC. The whole variable domain, remainder taken from reference TRBV7-2 and TRBJ1-2, is GAGVSQSPSNKVTEKGKDVELRCDPISGHTALYWYRQSLGQGLEFLIYFQGNSAPDKSGLPSDRFSAERTGGSVSTLTIQRTQQEDSAVYLCASSLTGGYRYDGYTFGSGTRLTVV.

This chain connects TRBV25-1 to TRBJ1-2; no firm D call. The CDR3 contains 12 residues. Germline loops: CDR1 MGHDK, CDR2 SYGVNS. V was shortened by 8 bases and J by 7 bases, with 14 bases between the two germline ends. In DNA, the CDR3 is TGTGCCAGCCTTGGACCGGGTCTTGGCTACACCTTC. Translating it yields CASLGPGLGYTF.

The V gene is TRBV7-9, the J gene TRBJ2-7; a weak D match, TRBD2 (6 bases). The ends were cut back, 5 bases at V and 7 bases at J, with 15 bases in the middle. Germline V gene lookup returns CDR1 SEHNR and CDR2 FQNEAQ (reference sequence). This CDR3 is built from 13 residues. CDR3 bases: TGTGCCAGCAGCGTGAGGACGGGGGTAGAGCAGTACTTC. Protein sequence: CASSVRTGVEQYF.

This chain links TRBV7-2 with TRBJ1-6, with no clear D. V dropped 4 bases and J dropped 3 bases, with 10 bases sitting between them. In germline, CDR1 is SGHTA, CDR2 FQGNSA. The CDR3 runs 15 residues. The CDR3 spells CASSSATDYNSPLHF. The CDR3 coding sequence is TGTGCCAGCAGCTCAGCGACCGACTATAATTCACCCCTCCACTTT.

The chain carries TRBV4-1 and TRBJ2-7; the match to TRBD2 covers 15 bases. The V gene end was trimmed by 4 bases and the J gene end by 4 bases; junction bases not matched to a gene: 5. Germline CDR1 is MGHRA and CDR2 is YSYEKL. The CDR3 length is 16 residues. The DNA for the CDR3 is TGCGCCAGCAGCCCGGGACTAGCGGGAGGAGGTTACGAGCAGTACTTC. Its translation is CASSPGLAGGGYEQYF.

A word on this clone: Different DNA sequences within this sample yield the same CDR3. In DNA, the CDR3 is TGTGCCAGCAGCGGGGACTCCCAAGAGACCCAGTACTTC. Amino acid sequence: CASSGDSQETQYF. V gene TRBV7-9 combines with J gene TRBJ2-5; a possible D gene is TRBD2 (6 bases). Trimming cost V 5 bases and J 1 base, with 8 bases left between them. The CDR3 has 13 residues. Per the germline V gene, CDR1 is SEHNR and CDR2 is FQNEAQ (reference sequence).

The rearrangement uses TRBV14 and TRBJ1-1; 7 positions match TRBD1. V lost 3 bases to trimming and J lost 5 bases; unmatched junction nucleotides: 6. Germline V gene lookup returns CDR1 SGHDN and CDR2 FVKESK. This CDR3 is 14 amino acids long. The DNA for the CDR3 is TGTGCCAGCAGCCATGAGGGGGCCTATACTGAAGCTTTCTTT. Translated: CASSHEGAYTEAFF.

The rearrangement joins TRBV7-9 to TRBJ2-3; maybe TRBD2 (6 bases). The germline gives CDR1 SEHNR, CDR2 FQNEAQ (reference sequence). The CDR3 has 16 residues. V lost 1 base, J lost 5 bases, and 16 bases lay in between. CDR3 bases: TGTGCCAGCAGCTTAGATGGAGCGGGCCAAGGAGATACGCAGTATTTT. Its translation is CASSLDGAGQGDTQYF.

J is TRBJ2-5 and V is TRBV13; 9 nucleotides match TRBD1. This CDR3 is 15 amino acids long. CDR1 is PRHDT and CDR2 is FYEKMQ in the germline V gene (reference sequence). V dropped 4 bases and J dropped 1; count of bases not matched to a gene: 4. Written as DNA, the CDR3 is TGTGCCAGCAGCTCCCGGGACAGGGCCCAAGAGACCCAGTACTTC. This sequence encodes CASSSRDRAQETQYF.

CDR3 coding DNA: TGTGCCAGCAGATTTGACAGGGACGTATCGAACACTGAAGCTTTCTTT. This gives the protein CASRFDRDVSNTEAFF. This chain uses TRBV7-2 with TRBJ1-1, with 7 bases lining up with TRBD1. This CDR3 is 16 amino acids long. After removal of 6 bases from V and 1 base from J, the junction contained 11 bases not matched to a gene. CDR1 is SGHTA, CDR2 FQGNSA, per germline.